A single sample is the source of the 32 T cell receptor beta chains below, sequenced in a study of blood T cell dynamics during melanoma immunotherapy. This sample's time point: week 3, after first cycle of checkpoint inhibitor. Here immunoSEQ multiplex PCR was the method, and the copy in TCRdb shows in-frame clones only, minus some. The table has 6,000 or so clones, about 80% seen once; the top ten hold approximately 31%. The sample was blood, taken from a patient treated with checkpoint blockade. Receptors were obtained from a human donor with melanoma. Some clones in this sample may be carry-over from other donors' samples.

This chain links TRBV7-9 with TRBJ2-4; D is uncertain. Per germline, CDR1 SEHNR and CDR2 FQNEAQ (reference sequence). The CDR3 runs to 16 residues. Trimming took off 4 bases at V and 2 bases at J, with 15 bases between the two ends. CDR3 bases: TGTGCCAGCAGCTCGTATAATCTGGGCCCCAAAAACATTCAGTACTTC. Its translation is CASSSYNLGPKNIQYF.

The J gene is TRBJ2-3, the V gene TRBV10-3; 7 nucleotides align to TRBD2. Germline CDR1 is ENHRY and CDR2 is SYGVKD. This CDR3 spans 16 amino acids. V shed 5 bases and J 0 bases; nucleotides not matched to a gene: 8. CDR3 coding DNA: TGTGCCATCAGTCCCCGGGGGGAAGTTAGCACAGATACGCAGTATTTT. Residues: CAISPRGEVSTDTQYF.

This sequence joins TRBV18 and TRBJ1-3; D remains unclear. The CDR3 runs 15 residues. V lost 2 bases and J 0 bases, leaving 8 bases between the germline ends. Germline CDR1 and CDR2: KGHSH and LQKENI. The CDR3 DNA follows: TGTGCCAGCTCACCAAAAGTTCCCTCTGGAAACACCATATATTTT. Translating gives CASSPKVPSGNTIYF. The full variable domain, with the rest looked up from reference TRBV18 and TRBJ1-3, is NAGVMQNPRHLVRRRGQEARLRCSPMKGHSHVYWYRQLPEEGLKFMVYLQKENIIDESGMPKERFSAEFPKEGPSILRIQQVVRGDSAAYFCASSPKVPSGNTIYFGEGSWLTVV.

The rearrangement links TRBV4-2 to TRBJ2-7, with 10 nucleotides matching TRBD1. The CDR3 runs to 15 residues. Germline CDR1 is LGHNA and CDR2 is YNFKEQ. V was clipped by 3 bases and J by 3 bases; unmatched bases: 5. The CDR3 here is CASSQTGTGDYEQYF. In DNA, the CDR3 is TGTGCCAGCAGCCAGACCGGGACAGGGGACTACGAGCAGTACTTC.

The chain links TRBV19 to TRBJ1-6; TRBD1 agrees at 7 bases. This CDR3 contains 18 residues. V was clipped by 9 bases and J by 1 base; unmatched bases: 15. The germline gives CDR1 LNHDA, CDR2 SQIVND (reference sequence). Written as DNA, the CDR3 is TGTGCCAGCAGGACCGGAGAGGGGGCGCGATCCTATAATTCACCCCTCCACTTT. Protein product: CASRTGEGARSYNSPLHF. Variable domain in full (rest from reference TRBV19 and TRBJ1-6): DGGITQSPKYLFRKEGQNVTLSCEQNLNHDAMYWYRQDPGQGLRLIYYSQIVNDFQKGDIAEGYSVSREKKESFPLTVTSAQKNPTAFYLCASRTGEGARSYNSPLHFGNGTRLTVT.

The chain joins TRBV5-1 to TRBJ1-1; 8 positions agree with TRBD1. There are 14 residues in the CDR3. Per the germline V gene, CDR1 is SGHRS and CDR2 is YFSETQ. Trimming at V came to 2 bases and at J to 5 bases, leaving 5 bases not matched to a gene. The CDR3 sequence: CASSLGQGRTEAFF. The CDR3 nucleotides read TGCGCCAGCAGCTTAGGACAGGGAAGGACTGAAGCTTTCTTT.

The chain has TRBV7-9 and TRBJ2-5; TRBD2 aligns across 10 bases. The ends lost 5 bases at V and 4 bases at J; junction bases unmatched: 1. CDR1 SEHNR and CDR2 FQNEAQ come from the germline V gene (reference sequence). The CDR3 sequence is 13 residues long. CDR3 region: CASSRTSGETQYF. The DNA of the CDR3 is TGTGCCAGCAGCCGGACTAGCGGAGAGACCCAGTACTTC.

The genes are TRBV28 and TRBJ2-7; 9 bases align to TRBD1. Trimming cost V 1 base and J 3 bases; bases outside gene matches: 4. The CDR3 is 15 residues long. Germline V gene data show CDR1 as MDHEN and CDR2 as SYDVKM. DNA for the CDR3: TGTGCCAGCAGTTTATACCCGGACAGGGGCTACGAGCAGTACTTC. The encoded protein is CASSLYPDRGYEQYF. Complete variable domain (other parts from reference TRBV28 and TRBJ2-7): DVKVTQSSRYLVKRTGEKVFLECVQDMDHENMFWYRQDPGLGLRLIYFSYDVKMKEKGDIPEGYSVSREKKERFSLILESASTNQTSMYLCASSLYPDRGYEQYFGPGTRLTVT.

This clone was recorded a few times. The genes are TRBV7-6 and TRBJ2-1; 11 bases are shared with TRBD2. This CDR3 is built from 14 residues. Per germline, CDR1 SGHVS and CDR2 FNYEAQ. With V trimmed by 4 bases and J by 5 bases, 1 base remained unmatched. The CDR3 sequence: CASSSGLADNEQFF. The CDR3 DNA follows: TGTGCCAGCAGCTCGGGACTAGCGGACAATGAGCAGTTCTTC.

The rearrangement uses TRBV2 and TRBJ1-1; 7 nucleotides match TRBD1. This CDR3 is built from 16 residues. V was clipped by 6 bases and J by 0 bases; unmatched bases: 10. CDR1 and CDR2 from the germline V gene are SNHLY and FYNNEI. The CDR3 spells CASRGGAGTVNTEAFF. As DNA, the CDR3 is TGTGCCAGCAGGGGGGGAGCCGGGACAGTGAACACTGAAGCTTTCTTT.

The CDR3 loop reads CASSPSDQETQYF. The CDR3 coding sequence is TGTGCCAGCAGCCCTAGCGATCAAGAGACCCAGTACTTC. The chain has TRBV7-6 and TRBJ2-5, with a possible D match to TRBD2 (6 bases). Trimming removed 5 bases from V and 2 bases from J, with 9 bases in between. The length of the CDR3 is 13 residues. CDR1 is SGHVS and CDR2 is FNYEAQ in the germline V gene.

This clone was detected only once. The gene calls are TRBV28 and TRBJ2-3, with D perhaps TRBD1 or TRBD2 (5 bases each). The length of the CDR3 is 13 residues. Germline V gene sequence: CDR1 MDHEN, CDR2 SYDVKM. Trimming stripped 8 bases from V and 6 bases from J, with 15 bases between. CDR3 nucleotides: TGTGCCAGCGGGGGTAATGATGGGGATACGCAGTATTTT. Translated, it gives CASGGNDGDTQYF.

The V call is TRBV2, the J call TRBJ2-7; a possible D gene is TRBD2 (5 bases). The ends were cut back, 3 bases at V and 4 bases at J, with 13 bases in the middle. This CDR3 contains 14 residues. CDR1 is SNHLY and CDR2 is FYNNEI in the germline V gene. This chain's CDR3 is CASSDQLRGYEQYF. CDR3 DNA sequence: TGTGCCAGCAGTGACCAGTTACGGGGTTACGAGCAGTACTTC.

This rearrangement joins TRBV28 to TRBJ1-1, with D hard to call. The CDR3 length is 12 residues. From germline, CDR1 is MDHEN and CDR2 SYDVKM. Trimming shortened V by 4 bases and J by 2 bases, and 5 bases separated the two germline ends. CDR3 nucleotides: TGTGCCAGCAGTTCGGGAAACACTGAAGCTTTCTTT. It yields the protein CASSSGNTEAFF. The full variable domain, in which reference TRBV28 and TRBJ1-1 provide the parts outside the CDR3, is DVKVTQSSRYLVKRTGEKVFLECVQDMDHENMFWYRQDPGLGLRLIYFSYDVKMKEKGDIPEGYSVSREKKERFSLILESASTNQTSMYLCASSSGNTEAFFGQGTRLTVV.

The chain uses TRBV5-1 and TRBJ1-1, with a weak D call TRBD1 (5 bases). The CDR3 is 15 residues long. The germline V gene encodes CDR1 SGHRS and CDR2 YFSETQ. V lost 0 bases, J lost 3 bases, and 12 bases lay in between. CDR3 DNA sequence: TGCGCCAGCAGCTTGGACAGGCCGGAGGACACTGAAGCTTTCTTT. Its protein product is CASSLDRPEDTEAFF.

The chain joins TRBV9 to TRBJ1-2; no reliable D call. V lost 0 bases to trimming and J lost 1 base, with 10 bases between them. CDR3 length equals 15 residues. CDR1 SGDLS and CDR2 YYNGEE come from the germline V gene. DNA for the CDR3: TGTGCCAGCAGCGTAGGTTCCGGAGGTAACTATGGCTACACCTTC. As protein: CASSVGSGGNYGYTF. Filled out from reference TRBV9 and TRBJ1-2, the complete variable domain reads DSGVTQTPKHLITATGQRVTLRCSPRSGDLSVYWYQQSLDQGLQFLIQYYNGEERAKGNILERFSAQQFPDLHSELNLSSLELGDSALYFCASSVGSGGNYGYTFGSGTRLTVV.

In DNA, the CDR3 is TGTGCCAGCAGCCTTGGAGGGGACTGGACGCAGTATTTT. It codes for CASSLGGDWTQYF. The V and J genes are TRBV5-5 and TRBJ2-3; D possibly corresponds to TRBD2 (6 bases). The germline V gene has CDR1 SGHKS and CDR2 YYEKEE (reference sequence). V dropped 4 bases and J dropped 9 bases, with 15 bases sitting between them. The CDR3 covers 13 residues.

The rearrangement uses TRBV13 and TRBJ2-3; no clear D. The CDR3 is made up of 13 amino acids. CDR1 and CDR2 (germline): PRHDT, FYEKMQ (reference sequence). V was clipped by 8 bases and J by 0 bases, with 9 bases between them. The CDR3 loop reads CASARTSTDTQYF. In DNA, the CDR3 is TGTGCCAGCGCTAGGACCAGCACAGATACGCAGTATTTT.

V is TRBV9 and J is TRBJ1-5; D call uncertain. Per germline, CDR1 SGDLS and CDR2 YYNGEE. With 4 bases removed from V and 7 bases from J, the gap between germline ends came to 18 bases. CDR3 length: 15 amino acids. CDR3 in DNA: TGTGCCAGCAGCCCCGGGCTTACCCAGGCCCAGCCCCAGCATTTT. As protein: CASSPGLTQAQPQHF.

Only one count was recorded for this clone. The junction does not match germline at one end; this may be a read error. The genes are TRBV11-1 and TRBJ1-1; perhaps TRBD1 as D (5 bases). This CDR3 has 12 residues. The germline gives CDR1 SGHAT, CDR2 FQDESV (reference sequence). CDR3: CANSLAGGDAFF. In DNA form, the CDR3 reads TGTGCCAACAGCTTAGCCGGTGGGGACGCTTTCTTT.

The rearrangement joins TRBV19 to TRBJ2-1; 8 nucleotides match TRBD1. The CDR3 sequence is 14 residues long. In germline, CDR1 is LNHDA, CDR2 SQIVND (reference sequence). V trimming: 4 bases; J trimming: 7 bases; junction bases outside the gene matches: 6. For the CDR3, the DNA is TGTGCCAGTAGTACGACAGGGGTGGGGAATGAGCAGTTCTTC. As protein: CASSTTGVGNEQFF.

This clone was detected only once. The genes are TRBV19 and TRBJ2-3; 8 bases are shared with TRBD2. Trimming removed 3 bases from V and 3 bases from J; junction bases left unmatched: 2. The CDR3 extends over 14 amino acids. Germline V CDR1 and CDR2: LNHDA, SQIVND (reference sequence). In DNA form, the CDR3 reads TGTGCCAGTAGTATTGCGGGAGGAACAGATACGCAGTATTTT. Its protein is CASSIAGGTDTQYF.

The chain uses TRBV6-1 and TRBJ2-5; TRBD1 is a possible D gene (5 bases). The end of the DNA fits TRBJ2-7 better, so the J call may be wrong. The length of the CDR3 is 13 residues. Germline-derived CDR1 and CDR2 are MNHNS and SASEGT. In DNA form, the CDR3 reads TGTGCCAGCAGTGAGAGACAGAGGAGCGAGCAGTACTTC. Protein: CASSERQRSEQYF.

The chain links TRBV19 to TRBJ1-2; 7 bases align to TRBD1. Per the germline V gene, CDR1 is LNHDA and CDR2 is SQIVND (reference sequence). V lost 1 base and J lost 12; bases outside the gene matches: 14. This CDR3 contains 15 residues. The CDR3 region is CASSIGGTAAGSDTF. In DNA form, the CDR3 reads TGTGCCAGTAGTATAGGAGGGACAGCCGCGGGGAGTGACACCTTC.

The V gene is TRBV7-6, the J gene TRBJ1-1, with D uncertain. The CDR3 is 13 amino acids. Germline values: CDR1 SGHVS, CDR2 FNYEAQ. Trimming pared 2 bases from V and 4 bases from J, leaving 8 bases between. DNA for the CDR3: TGTGCCAGCAGCTTAAATGAGCCCACTGAAGCTTTCTTT. It codes for CASSLNEPTEAFF.

This clone occurred once. The chain recombines TRBV5-4 with TRBJ2-5; a possible D gene is TRBD2 (6 bases). The CDR3 contains 15 residues. The V and J ends lost 4 bases and 5 bases respectively, with 18 bases between them. Per germline, CDR1 SGHNT and CDR2 YYREEE (reference sequence). CDR3 in amino acids: CASSHWDFGLETQYF. CDR3 in DNA: TGTGCCAGCAGCCACTGGGACTTCGGGTTGGAGACCCAGTACTTC.

The chain has TRBV14 and TRBJ1-6; the D is unclear. Trimming cost V 0 bases and J 4 bases, with 10 bases left between them. Germline CDR1 and CDR2: SGHDN and FVKESK. The CDR3 runs 16 residues. CDR3 region: CASSQEIASYNSPLHF. CDR3 nucleotide sequence: TGTGCCAGCAGCCAAGAAATCGCATCTTATAATTCACCCCTCCACTTT.

This chain uses TRBV7-9 with TRBJ2-7; tentative D call: TRBD2 (6 bases). Trimming removed 3 bases from V and 6 bases from J, with 15 bases in between. CDR3 length equals 14 residues. Per germline, CDR1 SEHNR and CDR2 FQNEAQ (reference sequence). The CDR3 coding sequence is TGTGCCAGCAGCTTGGTGGCTAGCGTAGCCGAGCAGTACTTC. Its protein product is CASSLVASVAEQYF.

This chain links TRBV5-4 with TRBJ2-7; maybe TRBD2 (5 bases). There are 13 residues in the CDR3. The germline V and J ends were trimmed by 0 bases and 1 base, with 5 bases remaining between them. The germline V gene has CDR1 SGHNT and CDR2 YYREEE (reference sequence). CDR3 DNA: TGTGCCAGCAGCTTGGCGGGGTCCTACGAGCAGTACTTC. Translated, it gives CASSLAGSYEQYF.

A few counts support this clone. The V call is TRBV11-2, the J call TRBJ2-4; D is perhaps TRBD2 (5 bases). The CDR3 has 16 amino acids. The V end lost 2 bases, the J end lost 1 base, and 12 bases lay between the germline ends. Germline V gives CDR1 SGHAT, CDR2 FQNNGV. In DNA, the CDR3 is TGTGCCAGCAGCTTATATCGGGGTGTCGCCAAAAACATTCAGTACTTC. It yields the protein CASSLYRGVAKNIQYF.

V and J are TRBV7-2 and TRBJ2-2, with 7 bases that match TRBD1. The V gene's germline CDR1 is SGHTA and CDR2 FQGNSA. V shed 4 bases, J shed 2 bases, and the junction held 1 base outside the gene matches. The length of the CDR3 is 14 residues. Here the CDR3 DNA reads TGTGCCAGCAGCTGGGACAGCAACACCGGGGAGCTGTTTTTT. It encodes CASSWDSNTGELFF. Based on the CDR3 plus reference TRBV7-2 and TRBJ2-2, the full variable domain is GAGVSQSPSNKVTEKGKDVELRCDPISGHTALYWYRQSLGQGLEFLIYFQGNSAPDKSGLPSDRFSAERTGGSVSTLTIQRTQQEDSAVYLCASSWDSNTGELFFGEGSRLTVL.

J is TRBJ2-3 and V is TRBV6-1; maybe TRBD1 (5 bases). This CDR3 is 14 amino acids long. V dropped 2 bases and J dropped 2 bases, with 8 bases sitting between them. CDR1 is MNHNS, CDR2 SASEGT, per germline. The CDR3 is CASSERQYTDTQYF. CDR3 bases: TGTGCCAGCAGTGAAAGACAGTACACAGATACGCAGTATTTT.